This T cell receptor (beta chain) was identified during a study of T cells after yellow fever vaccination. Per germline, CDR1 LNHNV and CDR2 YYDKDF (reference sequence). This CDR3 has 18 residues. V was cut by 3 bases and J by 5 bases, with 22 bases left in between. One entry per CDR3 protein results from TCRdb running MiXCR on the 5' RACE reads. The sample has approximately 340,000 distinct CDR3 sequences, approximately 9% seen once. The starting material was PBMCs, obtained on the day of the first yellow fever vaccination. The chain links TRBV15 to TRBJ2-2, with a tentative D call TRBD1 (6 bases). The TCR was taken from a man aged 18 to 29 who received the YFV17D yellow fever vaccine. CDR3 loop: CATSSQGSSQFFTGELFF. The CDR3 nucleotides read TGTGCCACCAGCAGCCAGGGGTCCTCTCAATTTTTTACCGGGGAGCTGTTTTTT.